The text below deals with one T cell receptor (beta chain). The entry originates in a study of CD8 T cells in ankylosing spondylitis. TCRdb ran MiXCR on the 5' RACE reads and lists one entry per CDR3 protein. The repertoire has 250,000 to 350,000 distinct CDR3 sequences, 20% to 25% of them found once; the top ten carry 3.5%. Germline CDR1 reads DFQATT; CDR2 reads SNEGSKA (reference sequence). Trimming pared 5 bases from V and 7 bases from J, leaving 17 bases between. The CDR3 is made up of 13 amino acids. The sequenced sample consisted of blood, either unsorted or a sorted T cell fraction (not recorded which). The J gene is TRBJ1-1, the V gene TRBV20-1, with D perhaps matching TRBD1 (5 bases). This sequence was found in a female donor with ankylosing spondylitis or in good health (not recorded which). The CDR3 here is CSADPWGGIEAFF. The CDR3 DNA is TGCAGTGCTGATCCCTGGGGCGGGATTGAAGCTTTCTTT.